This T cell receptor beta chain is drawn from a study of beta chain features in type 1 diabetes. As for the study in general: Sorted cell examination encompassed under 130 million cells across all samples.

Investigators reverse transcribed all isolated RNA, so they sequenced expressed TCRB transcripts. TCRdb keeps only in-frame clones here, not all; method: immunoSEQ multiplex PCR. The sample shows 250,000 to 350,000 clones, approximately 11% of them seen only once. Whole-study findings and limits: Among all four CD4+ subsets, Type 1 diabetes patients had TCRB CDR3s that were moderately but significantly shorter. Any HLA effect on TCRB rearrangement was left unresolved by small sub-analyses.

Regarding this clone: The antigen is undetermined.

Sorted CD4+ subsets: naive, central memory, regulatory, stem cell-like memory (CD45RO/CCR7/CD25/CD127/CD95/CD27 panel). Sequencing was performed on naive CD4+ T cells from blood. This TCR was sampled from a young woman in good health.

Here the CDR3 reads CASSIARDEQFF. The CDR3 DNA sequence: TGTGCCAGTAGTATAGCGAGGGATGAGCAGTTCTTC. The chain links TRBV19 to TRBJ2-1; TRBD2 is a possible D gene (5 bases). The germline V gene encodes CDR1 LNHDA and CDR2 SQIVND (reference sequence). The CDR3 length is 12 residues. V lost 1 base and J lost 8, with 6 bases in between.